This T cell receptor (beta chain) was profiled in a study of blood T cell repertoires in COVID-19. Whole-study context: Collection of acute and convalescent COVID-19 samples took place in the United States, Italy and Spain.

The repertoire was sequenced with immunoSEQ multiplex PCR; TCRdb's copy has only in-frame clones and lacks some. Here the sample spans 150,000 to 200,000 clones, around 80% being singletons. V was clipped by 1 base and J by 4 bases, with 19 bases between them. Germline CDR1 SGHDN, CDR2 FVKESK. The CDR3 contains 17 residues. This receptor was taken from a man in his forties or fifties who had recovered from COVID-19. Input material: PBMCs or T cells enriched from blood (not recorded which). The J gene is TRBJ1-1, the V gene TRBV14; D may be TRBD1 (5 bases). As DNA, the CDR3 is TGTGCCAGCAGCCAAGGTTGGGGAAGGGGATCGGCCACTGAAGCTTTCTTT. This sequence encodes CASSQGWGRGSATEAFF.